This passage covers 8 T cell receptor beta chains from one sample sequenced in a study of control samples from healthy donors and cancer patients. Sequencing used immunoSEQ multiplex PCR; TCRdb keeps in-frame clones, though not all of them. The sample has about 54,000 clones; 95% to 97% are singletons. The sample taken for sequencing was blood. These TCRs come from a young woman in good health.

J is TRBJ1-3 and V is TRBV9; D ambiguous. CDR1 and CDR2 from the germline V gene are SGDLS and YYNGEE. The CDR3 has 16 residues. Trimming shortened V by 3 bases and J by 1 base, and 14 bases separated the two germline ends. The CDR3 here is CASSAPAGDSGNTIYF. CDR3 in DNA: TGTGCCAGCAGCGCCCCGGCTGGGGATTCTGGAAACACCATATATTTT. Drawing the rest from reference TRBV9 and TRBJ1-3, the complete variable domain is DSGVTQTPKHLITATGQRVTLRCSPRSGDLSVYWYQQSLDQGLQFLIQYYNGEERAKGNILERFSAQQFPDLHSELNLSSLELGDSALYFCASSAPAGDSGNTIYFGEGSWLTVV.

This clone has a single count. The CDR3 DNA reads as TGTGCCAGCAGCCACGCTAGCTACGAGCAGTACTTC. Protein sequence: CASSHASYEQYF. The V call is TRBV6-2 or TRBV6-3, the J call TRBJ2-7; D is unresolved. This CDR3 region has 12 residues. CDR1 is MNHEY and CDR2 is SVGEGT in the germline V gene. Trimming removed 6 bases at V and 3 bases at J, with 9 bases between.

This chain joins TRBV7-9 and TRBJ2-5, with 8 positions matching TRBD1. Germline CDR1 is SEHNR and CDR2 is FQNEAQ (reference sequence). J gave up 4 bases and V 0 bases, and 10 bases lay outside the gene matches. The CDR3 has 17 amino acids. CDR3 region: CASSLAQGAPSSETQYF. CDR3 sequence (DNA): TGTGCCAGCAGCTTAGCGCAGGGGGCACCCTCGTCAGAGACCCAGTACTTC.

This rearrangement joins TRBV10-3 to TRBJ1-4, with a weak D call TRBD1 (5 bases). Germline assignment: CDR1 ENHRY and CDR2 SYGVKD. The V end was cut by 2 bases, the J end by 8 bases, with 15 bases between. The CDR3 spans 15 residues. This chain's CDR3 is CAISERDGLGEKLFF. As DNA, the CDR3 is TGTGCCATCAGTGAGAGGGACGGCCTGGGGGAAAAACTGTTTTTT.

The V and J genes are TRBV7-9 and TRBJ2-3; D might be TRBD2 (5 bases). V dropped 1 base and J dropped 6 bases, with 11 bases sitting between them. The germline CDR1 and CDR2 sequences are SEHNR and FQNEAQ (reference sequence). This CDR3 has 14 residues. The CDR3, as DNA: TGTGCCAGCAGCTTAGTTGGGGAGATGGATACGCAGTATTTT. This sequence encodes CASSLVGEMDTQYF.

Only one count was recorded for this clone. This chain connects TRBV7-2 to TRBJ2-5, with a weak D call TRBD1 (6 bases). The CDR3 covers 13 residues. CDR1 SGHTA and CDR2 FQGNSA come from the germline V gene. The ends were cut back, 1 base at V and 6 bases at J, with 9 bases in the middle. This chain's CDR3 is CASSLDRDQTQYF. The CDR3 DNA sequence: TGTGCCAGCAGCTTAGACAGGGACCAGACCCAGTACTTC.

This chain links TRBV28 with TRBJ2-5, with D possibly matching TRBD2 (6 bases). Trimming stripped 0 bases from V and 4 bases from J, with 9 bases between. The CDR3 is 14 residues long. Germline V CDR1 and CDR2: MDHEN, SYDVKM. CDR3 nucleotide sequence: TGTGCCAGCAGTTTATGGGAGGGAAGAGAGACCCAGTACTTC. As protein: CASSLWEGRETQYF.

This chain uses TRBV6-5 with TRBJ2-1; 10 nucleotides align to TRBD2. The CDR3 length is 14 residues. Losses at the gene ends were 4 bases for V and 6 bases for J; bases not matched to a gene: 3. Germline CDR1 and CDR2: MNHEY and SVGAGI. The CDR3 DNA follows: TGTGCCAGCAGTTCACAGCGGGGGGGCAATGAGCAGTTCTTC. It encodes CASSSQRGGNEQFF.